The 10 T cell receptor beta chains below come from one sample, sequenced in a study of identical twins. MiXCR, run by TCRdb on the 5' RACE reads, gives a single entry per CDR3 protein. The top ten clones hold 0.98% of a sample with about 720,000 distinct CDR3 sequences, 8.6% of them seen once. The same specimen was also included in a second study, on yellow fever vaccine responses in identical twins.

The sample was PBMCs. The origin of the receptors is a woman younger than 30 in good health.

This clonotype was counted many times. The chain uses TRBV4-1 and TRBJ1-6; maybe TRBD1 (5 bases). Between the trimmed V and J ends, which lost 0 bases and 7 bases, there was a span of 10 bases. CDR3 size: 15 residues. The germline V gene has CDR1 MGHRA and CDR2 YSYEKL. Written as DNA, the CDR3 is TGCGCCAGCAGCCAAGAAGACAGATGGAATTCACCCCTCCACTTT. Amino acid sequence: CASSQEDRWNSPLHF.

This clonotype was seen more than once but under ten times. The J gene is TRBJ2-2, the V gene TRBV6-6; D not certain. Germline-derived CDR1 and CDR2 are MNHNY and SVGAGI (reference sequence). There are 13 residues in the CDR3. Deletions cut 0 bases from V and 5 bases from J, with 4 bases between. CDR3 sequence: CASSYSETGELFF. CDR3 nucleotides: TGTGCCAGCAGTTACTCGGAGACCGGGGAGCTGTTTTTT.

This clonotype was seen a few times. V and J are TRBV12-3 or TRBV12-4 and TRBJ1-1, with D possibly TRBD1 on 5 matching bases. Trimming pared 5 bases from V and 3 bases from J, leaving 16 bases between. This CDR3 has 15 amino acids. The CDR3 protein is CASSGRGTAYTEAFF. The DNA for the CDR3 is TGTGCCAGCAGTGGACGGGGGACGGCCTACACTGAAGCTTTCTTT.

This clonotype was recorded at least ten times. This chain connects TRBV29-1 to TRBJ2-7; TRBD2 matches 10 bases. Germline CDR1 SQVTM, CDR2 ANQGSEA. This CDR3 has 15 residues. The V and J ends lost 0 bases and 6 bases, in that order; junction bases with no gene match: 8. The CDR3 nucleotides read TGCAGCGTTGAAGATGGAGTAGCGGGAGGAGGCGAGCAGTACTTC. As protein: CSVEDGVAGGGEQYF.

This clonotype was seen many times. The rearrangement joins TRBV29-1 to TRBJ2-2; tentatively, D is TRBD1 or TRBD2 (5 bases each). Germline V gene sequence: CDR1 SQVTM, CDR2 ANQGSEA. CDR3 length: 14 amino acids. The V and J ends lost 7 bases and 1 base respectively, with 13 bases between them. CDR3 protein: CSAPGPKNTGELFF. CDR3 nucleotide sequence: TGCAGCGCCCCGGGGCCAAAGAACACCGGGGAGCTGTTTTTT.

This clonotype has more than one count but fewer than ten. The chain is built from TRBV20-1 and TRBJ2-7; D gene unclear. Germline CDR1 is DFQATT and CDR2 is SNEGSKA (reference sequence). The V end was cut by 1 base, the J end by 1 base, with 14 bases between. This CDR3 contains 15 residues. The chain's CDR3 is CSARGDRPPSYEQYF. In nucleotides, the CDR3 is TGCAGTGCTAGAGGAGACCGGCCGCCATCCTACGAGCAGTACTTC.

This clonotype was detected ten times or more. The chain recombines TRBV4-1 with TRBJ1-5; 8 nucleotides agree with TRBD1. The V and J ends lost 3 bases and 0 bases, in that order; junction bases with no gene match: 4. This CDR3 is built from 16 residues. Germline V gene data show CDR1 as MGHRA and CDR2 as YSYEKL. CDR3 in amino acids: CASSQEGQDSNQPQHF. The CDR3 coding sequence is TGCGCCAGCAGCCAGGAGGGACAGGATAGCAATCAGCCCCAGCATTTT.

At least ten counts were recorded for this clonotype. This rearrangement joins TRBV5-1 to TRBJ2-4, with TRBD2 matching 7 bases. Trimming cost V 7 bases and J 0 bases; bases outside gene matches: 7. Germline V lookup: CDR1 SGHRS, CDR2 YFSETQ. CDR3 length: 15 residues. CDR3 nucleotide sequence: TGCGCCAGCCGCCCGGCGGGAGTAGCCAAAAACATTCAGTACTTC. Translating gives CASRPAGVAKNIQYF.

Many counts were recorded for this clonotype. This rearrangement joins TRBV5-1 to TRBJ1-1; D gene ambiguous. Germline V gene lookup returns CDR1 SGHRS and CDR2 YFSETQ. V was clipped by 8 bases and J by 1 base, with 3 bases between them. This CDR3 is 10 amino acids long. CDR3 nucleotides: TGCGCCAGTCAGAACACTGAAGCTTTCTTT. It specifies CASQNTEAFF.

This chain uses TRBV12-3 or TRBV12-4 with TRBJ2-2, with D possibly matching TRBD2 (5 bases). Trimming took 8 bases from V and 1 from J, leaving 17 bases between them. This CDR3 is built from 16 residues. CDR3 in amino acids: CASFSRGGVNTGELFF. DNA for the CDR3: TGTGCCAGCTTCTCACGGGGTGGGGTGAACACCGGGGAGCTGTTTTTT.